This TCR beta chain was found in a study of blood T cell repertoires in COVID-19. Trimming pared 4 bases from V and 2 bases from J, leaving 12 bases between. The V gene's germline CDR1 is SGHRS and CDR2 YFSETQ. The CDR3 runs to 14 residues. Authors' processing steps: Amplification with reference gene primers provided the estimates of nucleated cell counts. This table comes from immunoSEQ multiplex PCR, and its TCRdb copy is limited to in-frame clones, with some not included. The V and J calls and the clone size are those of that table, but D and trimming were determined from the DNA. The profile shows about 100,000 clones, over 80% of them singletons.

The V call is TRBV5-1, the J call TRBJ1-1; a weak D match, TRBD1 (6 bases). This clonotype was sampled from a man in his fifties with active or convalescent COVID-19. Specimen: peripheral blood. In nucleotides, the CDR3 is TGCGCCAGCAGCCAGGACAGCCTTAACACTGAAGCTTTCTTT. Amino acid sequence: CASSQDSLNTEAFF.